The 22 T cell receptor beta chains in this list originate from one sample, sequenced in a study of response to subunit inactivated influenza vaccine. TCRdb used MiXCR to reprocess the RT-PCR reads, holding one entry per CDR3 protein. The sample consists of 450,000 to 550,000 distinct CDR3 sequences, roughly 25% of them appearing once. The sequenced sample was CD4+ T cells sorted from PBMCs, obtained more than 4 days after vaccination. The origin of the receptors is a man aged 50-60 years who received an inactivated influenza vaccine.

This clonotype was counted a few times. CDR3 coding DNA: TGTGCCATCAGTGATGCGGGACAGGGAGTCTACGAGCAGTACTTC. This gives the protein CAISDAGQGVYEQYF. V and J are TRBV10-3 and TRBJ2-7, with TRBD1 matching over 9 bases. Losses at the gene ends were 3 bases for V and 3 bases for J; bases not matched to a gene: 6. Looked up from germline, CDR1 is ENHRY and CDR2 is SYGVKD. This CDR3 is built from 15 residues.

This clonotype has at least ten counts. The V and J genes are TRBV28 and TRBJ2-2; D not certain. Germline V gives CDR1 MDHEN, CDR2 SYDVKM. Between the trimmed V and J ends, which lost 2 bases and 7 bases, there was a span of 2 bases. There are 11 residues in the CDR3. The DNA for the CDR3 is TGTGCCAGCAGTTTAGTCGGGGAGCTGTTTTTT. It specifies CASSLVGELFF.

This clonotype appeared a few times. V and J are TRBV7-2 and TRBJ1-1; no clear D. Germline-derived CDR1 and CDR2 are SGHTA and FQGNSA. This CDR3 region has 15 residues. V was trimmed by 5 bases and J by 4 bases, leaving 17 bases between them. The CDR3 sequence is CASSPRRGVGTEAFF. CDR3 sequence (DNA): TGTGCCAGCAGCCCCCGACGGGGTGTCGGCACTGAAGCTTTCTTT.

The V and J genes are TRBV4-1 and TRBJ2-5; 13 positions agree with TRBD2. J lost 4 bases, V lost 1 base, and 3 bases had no gene match. The germline CDR1 and CDR2 sequences are MGHRA and YSYEKL. The CDR3 loop spans 16 amino acids. CDR3 sequence (DNA): TGCGCCAGCAGCCAAGGGGGACTAGCGGGATCAGAGACCCAGTACTTC. Its protein product is CASSQGGLAGSETQYF.

This rearrangement joins TRBV23-1 to TRBJ1-5; tentative D call: TRBD1 (6 bases). TRBV23-1 is noted as an ORF with a role that remains uncertain. V lost 1 base, J lost 2 bases, and 15 bases lay in between. This CDR3 spans 17 amino acids. The CDR3 protein is CASSQYLGADGNQPQHF. The CDR3 region has the DNA TGCGCCAGCAGTCAATACTTGGGGGCGGATGGCAATCAGCCCCAGCATTTT.

The rearrangement joins TRBV7-9 to TRBJ1-4; perhaps TRBD1 as D (5 bases). The V and J ends lost 5 bases and 6 bases respectively, with 16 bases between them. CDR3 size: 15 residues. Germline values: CDR1 SEHNR, CDR2 FQNEAQ (reference sequence). The CDR3 sequence: CASSEGHTGDEKLFF. The CDR3 DNA reads TGTGCCAGCAGCGAAGGACACACCGGGGATGAAAAACTGTTTTTT.

This clonotype was observed a few times. CDR3 sequence (DNA): TGTGCCAGCACCCGACAACTAGCGGGCTACAATGAGCAGTTCTTC. Its translation: CASTRQLAGYNEQFF. V usage is TRBV7-2 and J usage is TRBJ2-1; TRBD2 agrees at 9 bases. Germline V gene data show CDR1 as SGHTA and CDR2 as FQGNSA. CDR3 length equals 15 residues. V was clipped by 7 bases and J by 3 bases; unmatched bases: 7.

This clonotype was seen only a few times. The rearrangement joins TRBV7-2 to TRBJ2-5; 11 nucleotides line up with TRBD2. The CDR3 is 16 residues long. Germline values: CDR1 SGHTA, CDR2 FQGNSA. J gave up 4 bases and V 5 bases, and 9 bases lay outside the gene matches. CDR3 nucleotides: TGTGCCAGCAGCCCCCGACGACTAGCGGGAAGAGAGACCCAGTACTTC. Residues: CASSPRRLAGRETQYF.

The chain carries TRBV24-1 and TRBJ1-1, with TRBD1 matching over 9 bases. From germline, CDR1 is KGHDR and CDR2 SFDVKD. The V segment lost 3 bases and the J segment 4 bases; nucleotides outside the gene matches: 2. CDR3 length: 14 residues. CDR3 in amino acids: CATSDGTGLTEAFF. CDR3 DNA: TGTGCCACCAGTGATGGGACAGGGCTCACTGAAGCTTTCTTT.

This clonotype has only a few counts. V is TRBV10-3 and J is TRBJ2-5; D gene ambiguous. Germline V gene sequence: CDR1 ENHRY, CDR2 SYGVKD. Deletions cut 0 bases from V and 5 bases from J, with 4 bases between. The CDR3 is 12 amino acids. Here the CDR3 DNA reads TGTGCCATCAGTGAGTCCTTGGAGACCCAGTACTTC. Protein: CAISESLETQYF.

The rearrangement links TRBV11-2 to TRBJ2-1; 7 bases are a match to TRBD2. From germline, CDR1 is SGHAT and CDR2 FQNNGV. The V segment lost 1 base and the J segment 3 bases; nucleotides outside the gene matches: 12. The CDR3 loop spans 18 amino acids. In nucleotides, the CDR3 is TGTGCCAGCAGCTTAGTCCGGAGCGGGGAGAGTTTCTACAATGAGCAGTTCTTC. Its protein is CASSLVRSGESFYNEQFF.

This chain links TRBV6-1 with TRBJ2-2; TRBD2 agrees at 10 bases. Germline V CDR1 and CDR2: MNHNS, SASEGT. V trimming: 5 bases; J trimming: 3 bases; junction bases outside the gene matches: 3. The CDR3 sequence is 15 residues long. The CDR3 spells CASSQGLADTGELFF. DNA for the CDR3: TGTGCCAGCAGTCAAGGACTAGCGGACACCGGGGAGCTGTTTTTT.

This clonotype has more than one count but fewer than ten. The V and J genes are TRBV6-2 or TRBV6-3 and TRBJ2-1; 10 bases line up with TRBD2. Germline V lookup: CDR1 MNHEY, CDR2 SVGEGT. V shed 2 bases, J shed 0 bases, and the junction held 16 bases outside the gene matches. The CDR3 runs 21 residues. CDR3: CASSYSGQLAGFPSSYNEQFF. The DNA of the CDR3 is TGTGCCAGCAGTTACAGCGGGCAACTAGCGGGATTCCCAAGCTCCTACAATGAGCAGTTCTTC.

V usage is TRBV11-2 and J usage is TRBJ2-1; a weak D match, TRBD2 (5 bases). From germline, CDR1 is SGHAT and CDR2 FQNNGV. The CDR3 has 15 residues. V lost 2 bases to trimming and J lost 4 bases, with 12 bases between them. The CDR3 reads CASSLLGGQYNEQFF. Written as DNA, the CDR3 is TGTGCCAGCAGCTTACTAGGCGGGCAATACAATGAGCAGTTCTTC. The full variable domain, in which reference TRBV11-2 and TRBJ2-1 provide the parts outside the CDR3, is EAGVAQSPRYKIIEKRQSVAFWCNPISGHATLYWYQQILGQGPKLLIQFQNNGVVDDSQLPKDRFSAERLKGVDSTLKIQPAKLEDSAVYLCASSLLGGQYNEQFFGPGTRLTVL.

The sample holds a few counts of this clonotype. V and J are TRBV10-3 and TRBJ2-7, with TRBD1 matching over 7 bases. With V trimmed by 6 bases and J by 5 bases, 13 bases remained unmatched. The length of the CDR3 is 15 residues. Germline V lookup: CDR1 ENHRY, CDR2 SYGVKD. CDR3: CAISLRQGERNEQYF. The CDR3 nucleotides are TGTGCCATCAGCCTTCGACAGGGCGAGCGAAACGAGCAGTACTTC.

This chain uses TRBV12-3 or TRBV12-4 with TRBJ2-3; 8 nucleotides match TRBD1. V shed 5 bases and J 6 bases; nucleotides not matched to a gene: 7. CDR3 length: 14 residues. The CDR3 DNA sequence: TGTGCCAGCAGTCCGGACAGGGCGGGTGATACGCAGTATTTT. This sequence encodes CASSPDRAGDTQYF.

The gene calls are TRBV4-1 and TRBJ1-1; weak D call: TRBD1 (6 bases). V dropped 5 bases and J dropped 6 bases, with 13 bases sitting between them. This CDR3 contains 13 residues. In germline, CDR1 is MGHRA, CDR2 YSYEKL. The CDR3 loop reads CASSSYRVAEAFF. CDR3 DNA: TGCGCCAGCAGCTCTTACAGGGTCGCTGAAGCTTTCTTT.

This clonotype was observed a few times. This chain connects TRBV7-2 to TRBJ2-4; 10 positions match TRBD2. The CDR3 runs 16 residues. V lost 1 base to trimming and J lost 8 bases; unmatched junction nucleotides: 8. Germline assignment: CDR1 SGHTA and CDR2 FQGNSA. The CDR3 loop reads CASSLVKSSGGDIQYF. CDR3 coding DNA: TGTGCCAGCAGCTTAGTGAAGTCTAGCGGGGGTGACATTCAGTACTTC.

Only a few counts were recorded for this clonotype. The chain employs TRBV9 and TRBJ2-5, with 8 bases lining up with TRBD2. Germline trimming cut 3 bases from V and 1 base from J; bases unmatched to any gene: 14. Germline assignment: CDR1 SGDLS and CDR2 YYNGEE. The length of the CDR3 is 18 residues. CDR3 coding DNA: TGTGCCAGCAGCGAGGGTGTGTGGGCTAGCGGGTTCCAAGAGACCCAGTACTTC. It translates to CASSEGVWASGFQETQYF.

This clonotype was seen a handful of times. This chain links TRBV28 with TRBJ2-1; D remains unclear. Trimming stripped 6 bases from V and 3 bases from J, with 15 bases between. Germline CDR1 MDHEN, CDR2 SYDVKM. The length of the CDR3 is 15 residues. The CDR3 sequence is CASRLRAVSYNEQFF. CDR3 bases: TGTGCCAGCAGGTTACGGGCGGTTAGCTACAATGAGCAGTTCTTC. Variable domain in full (rest from reference TRBV28 and TRBJ2-1): DVKVTQSSRYLVKRTGEKVFLECVQDMDHENMFWYRQDPGLGLRLIYFSYDVKMKEKGDIPEGYSVSREKKERFSLILESASTNQTSMYLCASRLRAVSYNEQFFGPGTRLTVL.

The rearrangement uses TRBV29-1 and TRBJ2-2; perhaps TRBD2 as D (5 bases). Trimming cost V 6 bases and J 6 bases, with 8 bases left between them. The CDR3 consists of 11 residues. Germline V gene sequence: CDR1 SQVTM, CDR2 ANQGSEA. The CDR3 here is CSVPGAGELFF. In nucleotides, the CDR3 is TGCAGCGTCCCCGGGGCCGGGGAGCTGTTTTTT.

This clonotype showed up just a few times. The V and J genes are TRBV5-1 and TRBJ2-1, with 11 bases matching TRBD1. The germline V gene has CDR1 SGHRS and CDR2 YFSETQ. Germline trimming cut 4 bases from V and 8 bases from J; bases unmatched to any gene: 11. The CDR3 consists of 16 residues. The CDR3 DNA reads TGCGCCAGCAGCCAGGGTGTGGGACAGGGGGTTCATGAGCAGTTCTTC. It translates to CASSQGVGQGVHEQFF.